This T cell receptor (beta chain) was identified during a study of Ad26.COV2.S vaccination and SARS-CoV-2 variants. The sample's treatment: roughly 20 received Ad26.COV2.S at low or high dose, single or two shots; several received placebo; per-sample allocation not given. Vaccine and placebo recipients were sampled on day 63 after the first injection. This table comes from immunoSEQ multiplex PCR, and its TCRdb copy is limited to in-frame clones, with some not included. The sample lists some 390,000 clones, about 91% occurring once. V trimming: 3 bases; J trimming: 3 bases; junction bases outside the gene matches: 6. Germline V gene data show CDR1 as SGHTA and CDR2 as FQGNSA. The CDR3 runs to 16 residues.

The sample here was peripheral blood, taken in a trial of Ad26.COV2.S vaccine versus placebo. This clonotype was sampled from a person between 18 and 65 years old who received the Ad26.COV2.S COVID-19 vaccine or a placebo. This chain joins TRBV7-2 and TRBJ2-1; 9 bases agree with TRBD2. The CDR3 spells CASSFSGTSSYNEQFF. CDR3 sequence (DNA): TGTGCCAGCAGCTTCTCCGGGACTAGCAGCTACAATGAGCAGTTCTTC. Full variable domain (outside the CDR3, taken from reference TRBV7-2 and TRBJ2-1): GAGVSQSPSNKVTEKGKDVELRCDPISGHTALYWYRQSLGQGLEFLIYFQGNSAPDKSGLPSDRFSAERTGGSVSTLTIQRTQQEDSAVYLCASSFSGTSSYNEQFFGPGTRLTVL.